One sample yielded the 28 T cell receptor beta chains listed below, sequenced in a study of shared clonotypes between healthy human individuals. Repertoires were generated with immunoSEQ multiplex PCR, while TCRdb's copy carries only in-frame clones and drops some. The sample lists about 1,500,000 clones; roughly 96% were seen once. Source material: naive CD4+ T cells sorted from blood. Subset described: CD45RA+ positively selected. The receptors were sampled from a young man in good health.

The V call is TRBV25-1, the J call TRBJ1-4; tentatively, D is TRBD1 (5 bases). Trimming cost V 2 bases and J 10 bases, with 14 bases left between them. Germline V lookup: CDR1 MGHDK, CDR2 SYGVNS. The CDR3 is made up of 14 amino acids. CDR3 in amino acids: CASSEVSLGGKLFF. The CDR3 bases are TGTGCCAGCAGTGAAGTTTCTCTCGGGGGAAAACTGTTTTTT.

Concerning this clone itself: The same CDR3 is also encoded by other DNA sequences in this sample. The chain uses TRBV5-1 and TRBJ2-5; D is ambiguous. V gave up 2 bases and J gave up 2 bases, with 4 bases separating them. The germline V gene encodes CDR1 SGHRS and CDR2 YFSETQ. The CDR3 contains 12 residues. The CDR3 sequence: CASSLRQETQYF. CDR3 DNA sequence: TGCGCCAGCAGCTTACGGCAAGAGACCCAGTACTTC.

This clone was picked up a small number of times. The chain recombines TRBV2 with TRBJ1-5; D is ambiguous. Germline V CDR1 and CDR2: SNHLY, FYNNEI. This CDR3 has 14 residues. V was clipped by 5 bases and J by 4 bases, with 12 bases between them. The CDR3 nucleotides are TGTGCCAGCAGTTCTATCTCGATGAATCAGCCCCAGCATTTT. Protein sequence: CASSSISMNQPQHF.

CDR3 in amino acids: CASSAATSGNTIYF. CDR3 bases: TGTGCCAGCAGTGCTGCAACGTCTGGAAACACCATATATTTT. V usage is TRBV6-1 and J usage is TRBJ1-3, with D unresolved. The ends were cut back, 4 bases at V and 1 base at J, with 8 bases in the middle. CDR1 and CDR2 (germline): MNHNS, SASEGT. The CDR3 is 14 residues long.

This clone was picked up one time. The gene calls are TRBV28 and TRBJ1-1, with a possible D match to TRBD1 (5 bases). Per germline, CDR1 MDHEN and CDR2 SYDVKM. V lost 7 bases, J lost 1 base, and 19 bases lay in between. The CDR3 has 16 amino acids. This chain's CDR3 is CASTLPGIGRNTEAFF. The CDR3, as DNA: TGTGCCAGCACCCTGCCAGGGATCGGGCGGAACACTGAAGCTTTCTTT.

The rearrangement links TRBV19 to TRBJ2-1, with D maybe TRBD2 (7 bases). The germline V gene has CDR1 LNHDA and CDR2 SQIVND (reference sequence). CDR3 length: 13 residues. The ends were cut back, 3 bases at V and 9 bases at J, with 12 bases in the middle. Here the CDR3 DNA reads TGTGCCAGTAGTATCGCAGGGGAGGGTGAGCAGTTCTTC. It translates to CASSIAGEGEQFF.

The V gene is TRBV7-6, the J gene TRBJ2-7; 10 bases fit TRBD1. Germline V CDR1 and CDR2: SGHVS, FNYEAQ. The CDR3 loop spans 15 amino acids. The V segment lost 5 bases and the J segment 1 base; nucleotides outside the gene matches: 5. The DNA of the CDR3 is TGTGCCAGCAGCGCCCGGGACAGGGGTTCCTACGAGCAGTACTTC. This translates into CASSARDRGSYEQYF.

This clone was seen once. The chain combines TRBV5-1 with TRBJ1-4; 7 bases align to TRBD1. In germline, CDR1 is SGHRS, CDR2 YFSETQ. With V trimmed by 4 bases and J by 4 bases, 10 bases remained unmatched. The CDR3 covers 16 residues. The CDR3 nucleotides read TGCGCCAGCAGCCTCTATAGACAGGGAGGTAATGAAAAACTGTTTTTT. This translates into CASSLYRQGGNEKLFF.

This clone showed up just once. The CDR3 region is CASSLSGFQETQYF. In DNA, the CDR3 is TGTGCCAGCAGTTTATCAGGGTTTCAAGAGACCCAGTACTTC. The chain has TRBV27 and TRBJ2-5; no definite D call. CDR3 length equals 14 residues. CDR1 is MNHEY, CDR2 SMNVEV, per germline (reference sequence). Between the trimmed V and J ends, which lost 0 bases and 2 bases, there was a span of 7 bases.

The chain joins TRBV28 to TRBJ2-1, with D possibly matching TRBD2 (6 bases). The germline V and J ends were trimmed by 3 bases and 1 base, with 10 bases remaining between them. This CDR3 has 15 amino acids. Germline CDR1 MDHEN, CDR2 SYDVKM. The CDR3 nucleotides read TGTGCCAGCAGTTTTGGCGGGGTTTCCTACAATGAGCAGTTCTTC. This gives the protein CASSFGGVSYNEQFF.

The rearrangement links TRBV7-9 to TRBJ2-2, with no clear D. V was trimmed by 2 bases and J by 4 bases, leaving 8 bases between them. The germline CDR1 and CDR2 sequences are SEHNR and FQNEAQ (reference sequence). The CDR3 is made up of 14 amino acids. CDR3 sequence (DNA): TGTGCCAGCAGCTTATCCAGAACCACCGGGGAGCTGTTTTTT. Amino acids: CASSLSRTTGELFF.

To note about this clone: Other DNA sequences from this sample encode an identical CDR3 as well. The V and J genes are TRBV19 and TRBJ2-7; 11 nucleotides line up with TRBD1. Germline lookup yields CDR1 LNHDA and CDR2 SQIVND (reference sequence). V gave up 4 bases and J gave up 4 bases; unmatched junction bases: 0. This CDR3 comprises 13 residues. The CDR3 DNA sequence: TGTGCCAGTAGTAGGGACAGGGGGTACGAGCAGTACTTC. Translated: CASSRDRGYEQYF.

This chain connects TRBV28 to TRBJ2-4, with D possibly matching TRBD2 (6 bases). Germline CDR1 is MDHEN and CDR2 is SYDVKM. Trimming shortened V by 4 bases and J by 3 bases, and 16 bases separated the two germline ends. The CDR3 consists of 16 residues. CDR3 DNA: TGTGCCAGCAGTTCCCGCGGGGCGGAGGGCAAAAACATTCAGTACTTC. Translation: CASSSRGAEGKNIQYF.

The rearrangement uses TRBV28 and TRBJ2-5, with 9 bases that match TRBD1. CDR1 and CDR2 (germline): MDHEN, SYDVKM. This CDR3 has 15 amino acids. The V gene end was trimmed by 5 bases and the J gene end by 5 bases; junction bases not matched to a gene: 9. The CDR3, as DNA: TGTGCCAGCAGTGCCCACAGGGGGCTGGGGGAGACCCAGTACTTC. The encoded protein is CASSAHRGLGETQYF. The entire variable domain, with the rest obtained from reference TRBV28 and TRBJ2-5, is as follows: DVKVTQSSRYLVKRTGEKVFLECVQDMDHENMFWYRQDPGLGLRLIYFSYDVKMKEKGDIPEGYSVSREKKERFSLILESASTNQTSMYLCASSAHRGLGETQYFGPGTRLLVL.

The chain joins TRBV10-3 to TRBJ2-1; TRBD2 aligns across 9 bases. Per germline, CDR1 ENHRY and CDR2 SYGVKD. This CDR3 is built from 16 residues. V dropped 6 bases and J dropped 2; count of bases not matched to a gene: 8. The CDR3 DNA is TGTGCCATCAGGCCATCCGGGACTAGCACCTACAATGAGCAGTTCTTC. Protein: CAIRPSGTSTYNEQFF.

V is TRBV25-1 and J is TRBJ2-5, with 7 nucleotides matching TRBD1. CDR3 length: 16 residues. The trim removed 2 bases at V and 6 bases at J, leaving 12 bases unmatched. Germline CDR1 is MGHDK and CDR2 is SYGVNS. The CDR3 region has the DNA TGTGCCAGCAGTGAAACCGGGACAGACCTCGTTAAGACCCAGTACTTC. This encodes CASSETGTDLVKTQYF.

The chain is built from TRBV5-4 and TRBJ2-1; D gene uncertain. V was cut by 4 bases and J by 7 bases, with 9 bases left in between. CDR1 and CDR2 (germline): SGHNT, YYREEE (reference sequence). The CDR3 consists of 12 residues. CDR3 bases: TGTGCCAGCAGCACGAATTCTAATGAGCAGTTCTTC. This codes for CASSTNSNEQFF.

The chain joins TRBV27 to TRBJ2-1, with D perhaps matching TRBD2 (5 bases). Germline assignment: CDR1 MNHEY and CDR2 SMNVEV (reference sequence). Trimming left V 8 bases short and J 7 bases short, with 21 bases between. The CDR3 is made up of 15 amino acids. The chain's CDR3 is CASSSYGVVVNEQFF. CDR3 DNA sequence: TGTGCCAGCTCTAGCTACGGGGTAGTCGTAAATGAGCAGTTCTTC.

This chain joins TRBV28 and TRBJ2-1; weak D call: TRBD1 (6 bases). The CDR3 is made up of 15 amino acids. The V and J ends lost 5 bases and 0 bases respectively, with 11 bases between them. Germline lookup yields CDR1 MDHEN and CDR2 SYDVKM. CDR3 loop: CASSPRTVSYNEQFF. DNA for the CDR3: TGTGCCAGCAGTCCTCGGACAGTCTCCTACAATGAGCAGTTCTTC.

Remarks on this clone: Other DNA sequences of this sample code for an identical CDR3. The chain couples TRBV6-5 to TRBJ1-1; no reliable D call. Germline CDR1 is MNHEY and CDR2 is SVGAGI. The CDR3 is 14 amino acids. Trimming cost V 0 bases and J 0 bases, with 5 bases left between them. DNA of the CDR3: TGTGCCAGCAGTTACTCAGGGATGAACACTGAAGCTTTCTTT. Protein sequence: CASSYSGMNTEAFF.

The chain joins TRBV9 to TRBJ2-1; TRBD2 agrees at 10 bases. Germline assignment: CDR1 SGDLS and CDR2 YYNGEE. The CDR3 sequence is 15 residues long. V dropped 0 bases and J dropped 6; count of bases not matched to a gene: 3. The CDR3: CASSVVAGGSNEQFF. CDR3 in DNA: TGTGCCAGCAGCGTAGTAGCGGGAGGTAGCAATGAGCAGTTCTTC. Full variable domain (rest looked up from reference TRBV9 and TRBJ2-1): DSGVTQTPKHLITATGQRVTLRCSPRSGDLSVYWYQQSLDQGLQFLIQYYNGEERAKGNILERFSAQQFPDLHSELNLSSLELGDSALYFCASSVVAGGSNEQFFGPGTRLTVL.

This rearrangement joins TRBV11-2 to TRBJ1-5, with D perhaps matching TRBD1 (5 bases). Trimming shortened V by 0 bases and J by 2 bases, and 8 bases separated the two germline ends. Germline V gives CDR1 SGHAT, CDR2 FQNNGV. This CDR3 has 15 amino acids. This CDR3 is CASSLDGAGNQPQHF. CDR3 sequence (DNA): TGTGCCAGCAGCTTAGATGGGGCTGGCAATCAGCCCCAGCATTTT.

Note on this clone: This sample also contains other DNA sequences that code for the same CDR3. CDR3 amino acids: CSVDSGYGYTF. CDR3 nucleotide sequence: TGCAGCGTTGATTCAGGTTATGGCTACACCTTC. V usage is TRBV29-1 and J usage is TRBJ1-2; D uncertain. V gave up 3 bases and J gave up 5 bases, with 7 bases separating them. The CDR3 sequence is 11 residues long. From germline, CDR1 is SQVTM and CDR2 ANQGSEA.

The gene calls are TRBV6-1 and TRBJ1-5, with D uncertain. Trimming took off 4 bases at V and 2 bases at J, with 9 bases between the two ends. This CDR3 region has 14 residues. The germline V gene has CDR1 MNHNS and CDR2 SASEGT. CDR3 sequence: CASSGPAGNQPQHF. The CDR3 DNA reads TGTGCCAGCAGTGGACCTGCGGGCAATCAGCCCCAGCATTTT.

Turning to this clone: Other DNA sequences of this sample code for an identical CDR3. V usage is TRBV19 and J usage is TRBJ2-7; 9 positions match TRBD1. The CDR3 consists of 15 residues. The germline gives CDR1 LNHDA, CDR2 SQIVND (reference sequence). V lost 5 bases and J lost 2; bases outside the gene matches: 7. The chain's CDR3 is CASSSPGQGTYEQYF. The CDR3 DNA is TGTGCCAGTAGTTCCCCGGGACAGGGTACCTACGAGCAGTACTTC.

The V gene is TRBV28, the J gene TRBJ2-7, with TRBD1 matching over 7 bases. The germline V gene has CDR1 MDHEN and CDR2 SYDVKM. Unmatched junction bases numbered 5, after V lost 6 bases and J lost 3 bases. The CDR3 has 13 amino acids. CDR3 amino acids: CASRGTANYEQYF. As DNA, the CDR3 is TGTGCCAGCAGAGGGACAGCTAACTACGAGCAGTACTTC.

The CDR3 DNA follows: TGCGCCAGCAGTGAGTTAGGCGGTCTTAGCACCGGGGAGCTGTTTTTT. Encoded protein: CASSELGGLSTGELFF. This chain uses TRBV10-1 with TRBJ2-2; D gene unclear. The V end lost 1 base, the J end lost 4 bases, and 13 bases lay between the germline ends. Germline V lookup: CDR1 WNHNN, CDR2 SYGVQD (reference sequence). CDR3 size: 16 residues.

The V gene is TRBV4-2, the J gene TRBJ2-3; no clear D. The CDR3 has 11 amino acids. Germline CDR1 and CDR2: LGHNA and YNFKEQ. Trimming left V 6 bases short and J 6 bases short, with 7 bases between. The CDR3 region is CASSLSDTQYF. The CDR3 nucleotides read TGTGCCAGCAGTCTGTCGGATACGCAGTATTTT.